This TCR beta chain comes out of a study of radiation and T cells in renal cell carcinoma. Study-level points and caveats: Tumor samples were small regions of approximately 1 g.

A word on this clone: The antigen remains unidentified.

The treatment was: 15 Gy SBRT to primary tumor, nephrectomy 4 weeks later. Generated by immunoSEQ multiplex PCR, the TCRdb table keeps only in-frame clones and is missing some. The sample holds some 20,000 clones, around 47% seen once. This receptor was obtained from a woman aged 45 to 65 with renal cell carcinoma. This specimen consisted of tumor tissue, obtained from a patient whose treatment included radiotherapy and nephrectomy.

CDR3 residues: CSVVEGWDEQFF. The CDR3 DNA sequence: TGCAGCGTTGTAGAGGGGTGGGATGAGCAGTTCTTC. The J gene is TRBJ2-1, the V gene TRBV29-1; perhaps D is TRBD1 or TRBD2 (5 bases each). Germline V gene sequence: CDR1 SQVTM, CDR2 ANQGSEA. This CDR3 has 12 residues. V was shortened by 4 bases and J by 8 bases, with 12 bases between the two germline ends.